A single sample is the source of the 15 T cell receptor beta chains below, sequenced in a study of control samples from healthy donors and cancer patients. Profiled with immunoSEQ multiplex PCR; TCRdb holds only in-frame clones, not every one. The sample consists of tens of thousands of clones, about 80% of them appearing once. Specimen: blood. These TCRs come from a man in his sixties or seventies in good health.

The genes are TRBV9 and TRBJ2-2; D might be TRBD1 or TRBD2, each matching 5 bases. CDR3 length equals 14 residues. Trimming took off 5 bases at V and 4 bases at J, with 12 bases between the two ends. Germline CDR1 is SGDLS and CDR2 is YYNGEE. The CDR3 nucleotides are TGTGCCAGCAGTCCCGAGGGGTTCACCGGGGAGCTGTTTTTT. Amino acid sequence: CASSPEGFTGELFF.

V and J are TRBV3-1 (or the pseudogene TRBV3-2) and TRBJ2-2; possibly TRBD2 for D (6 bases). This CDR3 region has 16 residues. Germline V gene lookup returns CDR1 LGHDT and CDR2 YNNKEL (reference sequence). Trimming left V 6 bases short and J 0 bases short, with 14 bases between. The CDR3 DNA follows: TGTGCCAGCAGTCGACCGACTAGTTCGAACACCGGGGAGCTGTTTTTT. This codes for CASSRPTSSNTGELFF.

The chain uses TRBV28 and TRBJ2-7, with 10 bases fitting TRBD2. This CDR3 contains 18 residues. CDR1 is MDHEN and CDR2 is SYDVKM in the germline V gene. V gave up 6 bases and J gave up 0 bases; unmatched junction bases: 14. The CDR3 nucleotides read TGTGCCAGCAGAGGGTCACTAGCGGGGCGCCTCAGCTCCTACGAGCAGTACTTC. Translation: CASRGSLAGRLSSYEQYF.

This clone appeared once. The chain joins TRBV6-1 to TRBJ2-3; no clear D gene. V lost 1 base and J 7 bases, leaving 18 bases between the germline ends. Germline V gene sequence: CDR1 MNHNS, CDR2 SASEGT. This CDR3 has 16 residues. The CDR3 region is CASSEVLGLSFYTQYF. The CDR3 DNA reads TGTGCCAGCAGTGAAGTGCTGGGCCTCTCCTTTTATACGCAGTATTTT.

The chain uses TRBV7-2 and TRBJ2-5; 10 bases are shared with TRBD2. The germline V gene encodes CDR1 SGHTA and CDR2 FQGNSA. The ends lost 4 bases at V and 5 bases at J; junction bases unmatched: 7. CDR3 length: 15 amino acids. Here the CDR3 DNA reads TGTGCCAGCAGCTCCCAAGCGGGGGGGCCCGAGACCCAGTACTTC. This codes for CASSSQAGGPETQYF.

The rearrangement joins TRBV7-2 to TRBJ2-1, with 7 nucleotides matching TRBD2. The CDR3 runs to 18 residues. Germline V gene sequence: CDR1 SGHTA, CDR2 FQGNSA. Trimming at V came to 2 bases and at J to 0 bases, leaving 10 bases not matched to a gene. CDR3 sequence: CASSLPATSVNSYNEQFF. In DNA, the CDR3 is TGTGCCAGCAGCTTACCCGCCACTAGCGTAAACTCCTACAATGAGCAGTTCTTC.

CDR3 region: CASSSPKLGAADTQYF. DNA of the CDR3: TGTGCCAGCAGCTCCCCGAAGCTTGGGGCCGCAGATACGCAGTATTTT. This chain uses TRBV5-4 with TRBJ2-3, with D perhaps matching TRBD1 (5 bases). The CDR3 extends over 16 amino acids. Trimming removed 3 bases at V and 4 bases at J, with 18 bases between. Germline V gene sequence: CDR1 SGHNT, CDR2 YYREEE (reference sequence).

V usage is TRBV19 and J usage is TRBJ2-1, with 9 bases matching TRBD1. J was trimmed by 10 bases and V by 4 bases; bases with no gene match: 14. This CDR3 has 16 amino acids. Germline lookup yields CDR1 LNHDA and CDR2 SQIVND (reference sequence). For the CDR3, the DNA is TGTGCCAGTAGTAGGGGGACAGGGATTAGCCCGAGGGAGCAGTTCTTC. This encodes CASSRGTGISPREQFF.

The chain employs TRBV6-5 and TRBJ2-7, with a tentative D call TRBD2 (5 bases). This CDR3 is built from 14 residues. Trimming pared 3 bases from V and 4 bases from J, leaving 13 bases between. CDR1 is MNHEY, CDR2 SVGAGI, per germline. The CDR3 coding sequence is TGTGCCAGCAGTTATGGAGGTCGGTCTTACGAGCAGTACTTC. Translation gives CASSYGGRSYEQYF.

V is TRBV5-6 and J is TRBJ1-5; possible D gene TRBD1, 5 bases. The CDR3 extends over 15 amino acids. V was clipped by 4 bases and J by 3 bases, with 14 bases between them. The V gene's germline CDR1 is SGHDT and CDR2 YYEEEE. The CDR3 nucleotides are TGTGCCAGCAGCCTGACGCCAGGGAACAATCAGCCCCAGCATTTT. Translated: CASSLTPGNNQPQHF.

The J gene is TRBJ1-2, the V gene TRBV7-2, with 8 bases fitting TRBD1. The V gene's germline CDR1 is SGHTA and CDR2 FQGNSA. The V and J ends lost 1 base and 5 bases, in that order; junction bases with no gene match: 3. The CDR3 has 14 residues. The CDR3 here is CASSLGDRSYGYTF. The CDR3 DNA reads TGTGCCAGCAGCTTAGGGGACAGGTCTTATGGCTACACCTTC.

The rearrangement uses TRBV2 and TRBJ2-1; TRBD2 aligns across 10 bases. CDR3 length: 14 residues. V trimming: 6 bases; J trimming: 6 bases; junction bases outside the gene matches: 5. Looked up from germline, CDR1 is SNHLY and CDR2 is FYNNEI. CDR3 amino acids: CASRGLANPNEQFF. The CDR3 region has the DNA TGTGCCAGCAGGGGACTAGCGAATCCCAATGAGCAGTTCTTC.

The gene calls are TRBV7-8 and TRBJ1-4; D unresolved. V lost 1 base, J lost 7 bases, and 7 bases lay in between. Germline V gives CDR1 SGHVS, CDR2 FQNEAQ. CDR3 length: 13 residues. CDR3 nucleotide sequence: TGTGCCAGCAGCTTAGGATCAGTTGAAAAACTGTTTTTT. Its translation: CASSLGSVEKLFF.

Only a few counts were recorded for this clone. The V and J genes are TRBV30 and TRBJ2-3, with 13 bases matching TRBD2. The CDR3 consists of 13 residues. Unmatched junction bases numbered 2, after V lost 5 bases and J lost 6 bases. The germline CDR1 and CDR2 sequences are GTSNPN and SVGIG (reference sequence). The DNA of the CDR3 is TGTGCCTGGGGGACTAGCGGGGCGGATACGCAGTATTTT. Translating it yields CAWGTSGADTQYF.

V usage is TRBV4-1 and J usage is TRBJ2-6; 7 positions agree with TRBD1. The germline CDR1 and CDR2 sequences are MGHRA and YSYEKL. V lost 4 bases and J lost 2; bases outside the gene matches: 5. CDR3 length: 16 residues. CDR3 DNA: TGCGCCAGCAGCCCGTCTCAGGGGGCTGGGGCCAACGTCCTGACTTTC. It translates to CASSPSQGAGANVLTF.